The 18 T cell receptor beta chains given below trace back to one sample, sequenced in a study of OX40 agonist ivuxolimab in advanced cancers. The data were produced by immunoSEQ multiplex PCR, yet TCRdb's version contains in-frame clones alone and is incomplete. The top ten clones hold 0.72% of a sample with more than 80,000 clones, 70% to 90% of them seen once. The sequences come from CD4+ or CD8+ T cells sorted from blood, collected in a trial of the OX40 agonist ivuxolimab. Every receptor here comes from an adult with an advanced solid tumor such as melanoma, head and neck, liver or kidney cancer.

The CDR3 region is CASSDPGQGGYHEAFF. The CDR3 DNA follows: TGTGCCAGCAGTGATCCAGGACAGGGAGGGTACCATGAAGCTTTCTTT. The genes are TRBV6-1 and TRBJ1-1, with 8 bases identical to TRBD1. There are 16 residues in the CDR3. Trimming at V came to 3 bases and at J to 7 bases, leaving 13 bases not matched to a gene. Germline V gives CDR1 MNHNS, CDR2 SASEGT.

The chain's CDR3 is CASSERGQETQYF. The CDR3 nucleotides read TGTGCCAGCAGTGAAAGGGGCCAAGAGACCCAGTACTTC. J is TRBJ2-5 and V is TRBV2, with D possibly matching TRBD1 (5 bases). Germline CDR1 is SNHLY and CDR2 is FYNNEI. This CDR3 is 13 amino acids long. Trimming cost V 2 bases and J 1 base, with 5 bases left between them. Using reference TRBV2 and TRBJ2-5 for the parts outside the CDR3, the full variable domain is EPEVTQTPSHQVTQMGQEVILRCVPISNHLYFYWYRQILGQKVEFLVSFYNNEISEKSEIFDDQFSVERPDGSNFTLKIRSTKLEDSAMYFCASSERGQETQYFGPGTRLLVL.

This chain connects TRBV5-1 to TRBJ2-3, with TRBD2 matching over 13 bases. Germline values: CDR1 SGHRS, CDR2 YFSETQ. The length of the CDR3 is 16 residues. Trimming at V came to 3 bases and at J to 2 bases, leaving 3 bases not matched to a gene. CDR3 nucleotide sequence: TGCGCCAGCAGCTCTGGGACTAGCGGGAACACAGATACGCAGTATTTT. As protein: CASSSGTSGNTDTQYF.

The CDR3 is CASSPGEFSGNTIYF. For the CDR3, the DNA is TGTGCCAGCTCGCCAGGAGAATTCTCTGGAAACACCATATATTTT. The rearrangement uses TRBV18 and TRBJ1-3; no clear D gene. V was trimmed by 6 bases and J by 0 bases, leaving 12 bases between them. The CDR3 totals 15 residues. Germline loops: CDR1 KGHSH, CDR2 LQKENI.

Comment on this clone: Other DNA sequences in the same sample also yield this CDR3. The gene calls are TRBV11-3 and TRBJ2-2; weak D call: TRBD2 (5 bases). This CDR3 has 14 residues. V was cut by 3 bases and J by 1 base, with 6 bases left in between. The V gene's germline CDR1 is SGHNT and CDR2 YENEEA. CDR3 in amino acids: CASSFGGNTGELFF. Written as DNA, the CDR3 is TGTGCCAGCAGCTTCGGAGGGAACACCGGGGAGCTGTTTTTT.

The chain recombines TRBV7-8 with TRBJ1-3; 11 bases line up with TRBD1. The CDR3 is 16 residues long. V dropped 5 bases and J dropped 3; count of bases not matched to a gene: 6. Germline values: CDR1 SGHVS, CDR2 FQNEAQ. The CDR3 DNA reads TGTGCCAGCAGCCGAGGGACAGGGGGAAGTGGAAACACCATATATTTT. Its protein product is CASSRGTGGSGNTIYF.

The CDR3 DNA reads as TGTGCCAGCAGCCACCGGGACAGGGGCAAAAAGACCCAGTACTTC. Translated: CASSHRDRGKKTQYF. V and J are TRBV5-8 and TRBJ2-5; TRBD1 matches 10 bases. V dropped 4 bases and J dropped 6; count of bases not matched to a gene: 9. This CDR3 region has 15 residues. The germline V gene has CDR1 SGHTS and CDR2 YDEGEE. The whole variable domain, remainder taken from reference TRBV5-8 and TRBJ2-5, is EAGVTQSPTHLIKTRGQQATLRCSPISGHTSVYWYQQALGLGLQFLLWYDEGEERNRGNFPPRFSGRQFPNYSSELNVNALELEDSALYLCASSHRDRGKKTQYFGPGTRLLVL.

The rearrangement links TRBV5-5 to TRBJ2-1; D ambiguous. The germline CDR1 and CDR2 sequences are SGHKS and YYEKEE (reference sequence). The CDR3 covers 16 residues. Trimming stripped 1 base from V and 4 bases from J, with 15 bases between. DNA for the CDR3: TGTGCCAGCAGCTTGTTCGGTCCCCCCGGGTACAATGAGCAGTTCTTC. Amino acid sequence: CASSLFGPPGYNEQFF.

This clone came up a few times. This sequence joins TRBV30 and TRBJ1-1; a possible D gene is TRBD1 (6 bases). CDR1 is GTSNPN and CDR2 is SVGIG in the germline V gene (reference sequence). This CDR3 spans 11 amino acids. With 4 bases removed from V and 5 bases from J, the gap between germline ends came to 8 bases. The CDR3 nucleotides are TGTGCCTGGAAAGGGGGAACTGAAGCTTTCTTT. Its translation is CAWKGGTEAFF.

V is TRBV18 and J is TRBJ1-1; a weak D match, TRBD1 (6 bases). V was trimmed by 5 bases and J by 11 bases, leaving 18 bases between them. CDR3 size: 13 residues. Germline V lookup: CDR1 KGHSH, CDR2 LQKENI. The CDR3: CASSTSQGPGAFF. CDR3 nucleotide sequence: TGTGCCAGCTCAACCTCTCAGGGGCCAGGGGCTTTCTTT.

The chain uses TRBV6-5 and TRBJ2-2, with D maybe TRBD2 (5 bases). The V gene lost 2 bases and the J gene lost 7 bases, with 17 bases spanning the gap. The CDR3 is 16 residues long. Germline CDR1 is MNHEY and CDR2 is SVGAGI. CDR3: CASSYRATRVHGELFF. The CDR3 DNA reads TGTGCCAGCAGTTACAGGGCTACTAGGGTTCACGGGGAGCTGTTTTTT.

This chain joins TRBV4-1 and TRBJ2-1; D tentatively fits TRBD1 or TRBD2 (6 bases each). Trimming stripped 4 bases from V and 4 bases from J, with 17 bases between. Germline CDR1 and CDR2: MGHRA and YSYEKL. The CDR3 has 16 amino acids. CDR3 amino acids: CASSPGGGRKYNEQFF. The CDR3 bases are TGCGCCAGCAGCCCCGGGGGCGGGCGGAAATACAATGAGCAGTTCTTC.

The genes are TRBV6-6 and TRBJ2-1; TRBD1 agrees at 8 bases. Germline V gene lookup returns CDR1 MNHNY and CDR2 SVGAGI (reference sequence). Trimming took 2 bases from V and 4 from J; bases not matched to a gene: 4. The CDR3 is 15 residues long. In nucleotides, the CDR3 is TGTGCCAGCAGTTACGGACAGGGAAGGTACAATGAGCAGTTCTTC. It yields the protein CASSYGQGRYNEQFF.

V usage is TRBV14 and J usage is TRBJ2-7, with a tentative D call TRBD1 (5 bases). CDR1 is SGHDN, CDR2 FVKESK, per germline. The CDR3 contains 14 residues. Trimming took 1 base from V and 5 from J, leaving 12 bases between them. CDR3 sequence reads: CASSQAAGWNEQYF. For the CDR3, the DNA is TGTGCCAGCAGCCAAGCCGCAGGGTGGAACGAGCAGTACTTC.

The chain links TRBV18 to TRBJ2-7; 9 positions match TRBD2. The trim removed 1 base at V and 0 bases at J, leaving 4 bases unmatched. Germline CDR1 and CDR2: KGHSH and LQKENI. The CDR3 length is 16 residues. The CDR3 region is CASSPLAGAHSYEQYF. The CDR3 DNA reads TGTGCCAGCTCACCACTAGCGGGGGCACACTCCTACGAGCAGTACTTC.

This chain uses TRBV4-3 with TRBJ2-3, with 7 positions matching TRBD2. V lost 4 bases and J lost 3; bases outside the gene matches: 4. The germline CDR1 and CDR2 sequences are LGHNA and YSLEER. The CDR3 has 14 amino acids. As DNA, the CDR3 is TGCGCCAGCAGCCCGATGCGGGGGACAGATACGCAGTATTTT. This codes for CASSPMRGTDTQYF.

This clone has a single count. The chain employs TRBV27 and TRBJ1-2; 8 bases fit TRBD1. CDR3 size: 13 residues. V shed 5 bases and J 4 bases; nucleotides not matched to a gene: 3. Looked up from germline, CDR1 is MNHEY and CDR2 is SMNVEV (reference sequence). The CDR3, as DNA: TGTGCCAGCAGTCTTGACAGGGGCTATGGCTACACCTTC. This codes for CASSLDRGYGYTF.

CDR3 coding DNA: TGTGCCTGGCGCCTAGCGGGAGGCCGCTCCTACAATGAGCAGTTCTTC. This sequence encodes CAWRLAGGRSYNEQFF. This chain links TRBV30 with TRBJ2-1; 11 bases are a match to TRBD2. CDR1 is GTSNPN, CDR2 SVGIG, per germline (reference sequence). CDR3 length equals 16 residues. The junction had 6 bases not matched to a gene; V was cut back by 5 bases and J by 0 bases.